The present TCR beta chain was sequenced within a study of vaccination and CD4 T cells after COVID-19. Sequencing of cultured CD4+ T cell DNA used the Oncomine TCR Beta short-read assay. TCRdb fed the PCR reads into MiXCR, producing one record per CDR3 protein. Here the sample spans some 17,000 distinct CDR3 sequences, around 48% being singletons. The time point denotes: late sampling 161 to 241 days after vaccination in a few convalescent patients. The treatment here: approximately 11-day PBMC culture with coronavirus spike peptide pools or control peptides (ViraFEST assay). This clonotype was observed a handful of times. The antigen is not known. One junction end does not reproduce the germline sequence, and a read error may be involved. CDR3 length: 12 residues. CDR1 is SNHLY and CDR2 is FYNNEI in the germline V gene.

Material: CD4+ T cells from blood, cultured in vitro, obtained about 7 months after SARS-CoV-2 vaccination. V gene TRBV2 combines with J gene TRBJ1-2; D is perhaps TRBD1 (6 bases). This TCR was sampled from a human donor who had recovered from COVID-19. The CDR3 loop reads CGGQRELNGYTF. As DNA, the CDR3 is TGCGGGGGGCAGAGGGAGCTCAATGGCTACACCTTC. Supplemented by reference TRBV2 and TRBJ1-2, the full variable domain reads EPEVTQTPSHQVTQMGQEVILRCVPISNHLYFYWYRQILGQKVEFLVSFYNNEISEKSEIFDDQFSVERPDGSNFTLKIRSTKLEDSAMYFCGGQRELNGYTFGSGTRLTVV.